Shown below are 31 T cell receptor beta chains from a single sample sequenced in a study of CD8+CD57+ T cells in acquired aplastic anemia. Investigators profiled TCR beta VDJ and CDR3 from genomic DNA template. From the reads, TCRdb called clonotypes with MiXCR, one entry per CDR3 protein. In the table there are 150,000 to 200,000 distinct CDR3 sequences, 55% to 70% of which are singletons. The sequencing sample was made of sorted CD4+, CD8+, or CD8+CD57+ T cells (not recorded which) from PBMCs. These TCRs come from a human donor with severe aplastic anemia or a healthy control (not recorded which).

V is TRBV20-1 and J is TRBJ2-1; D is perhaps TRBD2 (6 bases). Germline CDR1 reads DFQATT; CDR2 reads SNEGSKA (reference sequence). Trimming took 4 bases from V and 6 from J, leaving 10 bases between them. CDR3 length equals 12 residues. In DNA form, the CDR3 reads TGCAGTGCTATCGGACTACTCAATGAGCAGTTCTTC. Translated, it gives CSAIGLLNEQFF.

Remarks on this clonotype: Given a much more abundant clone one base away, this may be a read error. The chain joins TRBV9 to TRBJ2-5, with 7 nucleotides matching TRBD1. This CDR3 comprises 13 residues. Germline CDR1 SGDLS, CDR2 YYNGEE. The ends lost 3 bases at V and 3 bases at J; junction bases unmatched: 2. CDR3 region: CASSGGQKETQYF. DNA for the CDR3: TGTGCCAGCAGCGGGGGACAGAAAGAGACCCAGTACTTC.

This rearrangement joins TRBV7-9 to TRBJ1-1; tentative D call: TRBD1 (6 bases). There are 15 residues in the CDR3. The germline V gene encodes CDR1 SEHNR and CDR2 FQNEAQ (reference sequence). Trimming took 1 base from V and 5 from J, leaving 14 bases between them. For the CDR3, the DNA is TGTGCCAGCAGCTTAGGGCCAGGGGAGGGGACTGAAGCTTTCTTT. Amino acid sequence: CASSLGPGEGTEAFF. Complete variable domain (other parts from reference TRBV7-9 and TRBJ1-1): DTGVSQNPRHKITKRGQNVTFRCDPISEHNRLYWYRQTLGQGPEFLTYFQNEAQLEKSRLLSDRFSAERPKGSFSTLEIQRTEQGDSAMYLCASSLGPGEGTEAFFGQGTRLTVV.

This clonotype has a count of ten or more. V gene TRBV9 combines with J gene TRBJ2-7; tentatively, D is TRBD2 (6 bases). This CDR3 is built from 15 residues. Germline V CDR1 and CDR2: SGDLS, YYNGEE. V lost 0 bases to trimming and J lost 3 bases, with 13 bases between them. CDR3 sequence: CASSVAGGIIYEQYF. The CDR3 region has the DNA TGTGCCAGCAGCGTAGCCGGGGGAATCATCTACGAGCAGTACTTC.

The chain couples TRBV20-1 to TRBJ2-1; 10 bases are shared with TRBD2. The CDR3 consists of 13 residues. Germline V lookup: CDR1 DFQATT, CDR2 SNEGSKA (reference sequence). V was clipped by 5 bases and J by 4 bases; unmatched bases: 2. CDR3 sequence reads: CSARTSGYNEQFF. DNA of the CDR3: TGCAGTGCTCGGACTAGCGGTTACAATGAGCAGTTCTTC.

This clonotype has a count of ten or more. The J gene is TRBJ2-2, the V gene TRBV10-3; 9 nucleotides line up with TRBD1. V trimming: 11 bases; J trimming: 3 bases; junction bases outside the gene matches: 4. Germline CDR1 reads ENHRY; CDR2 reads SYGVKD. This CDR3 has 13 residues. CDR3 in amino acids: CAVDRGDTGELFF. Here the CDR3 DNA reads TGTGCCGTTGACAGGGGGGACACCGGGGAGCTGTTTTTT.

V is TRBV2 and J is TRBJ1-2, with D unclear. The V gene lost 9 bases and the J gene lost 8 bases, with 13 bases spanning the gap. From germline, CDR1 is SNHLY and CDR2 FYNNEI. The CDR3 runs to 11 residues. CDR3: CASLEFGGYTF. Here the CDR3 DNA reads TGTGCCAGTTTGGAATTCGGGGGCTACACCTTC.

This chain joins TRBV10-3 and TRBJ2-3, with TRBD1 as a possible D gene (5 bases). V was trimmed by 10 bases and J by 2 bases, leaving 19 bases between them. Germline V gene sequence: CDR1 ENHRY, CDR2 SYGVKD. The CDR3 sequence is 15 residues long. The CDR3 is CATMDTPISTDTQYF. The CDR3 DNA follows: TGTGCCACCATGGACACCCCGATCTCCACAGATACGCAGTATTTT.

This clonotype was counted many times. The CDR3 reads CASIGSGGAGEQFF. The CDR3 nucleotides read TGTGCCAGCATAGGGAGCGGGGGGGCCGGTGAGCAGTTCTTC. The chain uses TRBV6-5 and TRBJ2-1; 10 bases agree with TRBD2. This CDR3 comprises 14 residues. Germline trimming cut 7 bases from V and 9 bases from J; bases unmatched to any gene: 9. CDR1 MNHEY and CDR2 SVGAGI come from the germline V gene.

The chain recombines TRBV10-1 with TRBJ2-7; a possible D gene is TRBD2 (6 bases). Germline CDR1 WNHNN, CDR2 SYGVQD (reference sequence). V lost 6 bases to trimming and J lost 1 base, with 13 bases between them. This CDR3 spans 14 amino acids. CDR3 sequence: CASSVADQSYEQYF. CDR3 bases: TGCGCCAGCAGCGTAGCGGACCAGTCCTACGAGCAGTACTTC.

CDR3 sequence: CAISESEVRNQPQHF. CDR3 DNA: TGTGCCATCAGTGAGTCGGAGGTTCGCAATCAGCCCCAGCATTTT. The chain couples TRBV10-3 to TRBJ1-5; no clear D gene. Trimming removed 0 bases from V and 2 bases from J, with 8 bases in between. Germline lookup yields CDR1 ENHRY and CDR2 SYGVKD. The CDR3 is 15 amino acids.

V and J are TRBV2 and TRBJ2-3, with a weak D call TRBD1 (6 bases). Trimming pared 6 bases from V and 0 bases from J, leaving 13 bases between. The CDR3 is made up of 15 amino acids. Germline loops: CDR1 SNHLY, CDR2 FYNNEI. CDR3 amino acids: CASSPDSPSTDTQYF. The CDR3 nucleotides read TGTGCCAGCAGCCCGGACAGTCCTAGCACAGATACGCAGTATTTT.

The chain carries TRBV10-3 and TRBJ1-6; no clear D gene. Germline V lookup: CDR1 ENHRY, CDR2 SYGVKD. Trimming removed 6 bases from V and 5 bases from J, with 14 bases in between. This CDR3 region has 15 residues. DNA for the CDR3: TGTGCCATCAGCCGAACAGAGGGTGATAATTCACCCCTCCACTTT. This sequence encodes CAISRTEGDNSPLHF.

At least ten counts were recorded for this clonotype. The gene calls are TRBV2 and TRBJ2-1; perhaps TRBD2 as D (6 bases). CDR1 and CDR2 (germline): SNHLY, FYNNEI. The CDR3 is 14 amino acids. Trimming pared 6 bases from V and 11 bases from J, leaving 20 bases between. CDR3 protein: CASREGATWYKQFF. The CDR3 DNA reads TGTGCCAGCAGGGAGGGTGCGACTTGGTATAAGCAGTTCTTC.

This clonotype turned up a few times. The gene calls are TRBV7-2 and TRBJ2-7; a possible D gene is TRBD2 (7 bases). V was pared by 5 bases and J by 2 bases, with 16 bases between. Looked up from germline, CDR1 is SGHTA and CDR2 is FQGNSA. The CDR3 consists of 15 residues. CDR3 DNA sequence: TGTGCCAGCAGCCCAACCGGGGGGACAACCTACGAGCAGTACTTC. It is translated as CASSPTGGTTYEQYF.

This sequence joins TRBV20-1 and TRBJ2-7; TRBD2 matches at 9 bases. Germline CDR1 and CDR2: DFQATT and SNEGSKA (reference sequence). The V gene end was trimmed by 3 bases and the J gene end by 1 base; junction bases not matched to a gene: 4. This CDR3 comprises 14 residues. CDR3 amino acids: CSASLTSGSYEQYF. CDR3 nucleotide sequence: TGCAGTGCTAGTCTCACTAGCGGGTCCTACGAGCAGTACTTC.

The genes are TRBV7-8 and TRBJ1-6; TRBD1 aligns across 9 bases. CDR1 SGHVS and CDR2 FQNEAQ come from the germline V gene. Trimming cost V 5 bases and J 4 bases; bases outside gene matches: 6. This CDR3 is built from 16 residues. The CDR3 sequence is CASSPPGTGYNSPLHF. In DNA form, the CDR3 reads TGTGCCAGCAGCCCCCCAGGGACAGGGTATAATTCACCCCTCCACTTT.

This rearrangement joins TRBV2 to TRBJ1-5; D remains ambiguous. This CDR3 has 15 amino acids. Per the germline V gene, CDR1 is SNHLY and CDR2 is FYNNEI. Trimming took off 5 bases at V and 7 bases at J, with 18 bases between the two ends. DNA for the CDR3: TGTGCCAGCAGTTCGGATCGCGGCTCCAGCCAGCCCCAGCATTTT. It specifies CASSSDRGSSQPQHF.

This clonotype was counted many times. This chain joins TRBV5-5 and TRBJ1-6; D not resolved. The V gene's germline CDR1 is SGHKS and CDR2 YYEKEE (reference sequence). With 0 bases removed from V and 5 bases from J, the gap between germline ends came to 6 bases. CDR3 length: 14 amino acids. Here the CDR3 reads CASSLAGDNSPLHF. CDR3 bases: TGTGCCAGCAGCTTGGCAGGAGATAATTCACCCCTCCACTTT.

This rearrangement joins TRBV9 to TRBJ1-1; no clear D. This CDR3 is built from 15 residues. V dropped 0 bases and J dropped 7 bases, with 16 bases sitting between them. Germline CDR1 SGDLS, CDR2 YYNGEE. In nucleotides, the CDR3 is TGTGCCAGCAGCGTAGCGCCGCCAGGTTTGAGTGAAGCTTTCTTT. Its protein product is CASSVAPPGLSEAFF.

The rearrangement joins TRBV7-7 to TRBJ2-7; weak D call: TRBD1 (6 bases). Germline CDR1 is SSHAT and CDR2 is FNYEAQ (reference sequence). The CDR3 extends over 13 amino acids. Trimming removed 1 base from V and 6 bases from J, with 10 bases in between. Written as DNA, the CDR3 is TGTGCCAGCAGCTTAGGGCAGGGGTTCGAGCAGTACTTC. Its translation is CASSLGQGFEQYF.

This rearrangement joins TRBV10-3 to TRBJ1-1; D not certain. This CDR3 comprises 16 residues. V lost 0 bases and J lost 0, with 11 bases in between. CDR1 and CDR2 (germline): ENHRY, SYGVKD. The CDR3: CAISESTAGMNTEAFF. The CDR3 DNA reads TGTGCCATCAGTGAGTCGACGGCAGGTATGAACACTGAAGCTTTCTTT.

The rearrangement links TRBV12-3 or TRBV12-4 to TRBJ1-1, with a tentative D call TRBD1 (5 bases). The CDR3 runs 12 residues. Trimming shortened V by 3 bases and J by 7 bases, and 9 bases separated the two germline ends. CDR3 in DNA: TGTGCCAGCAGTTTGAGACAGTATGAAGCTTTCTTT. Translation: CASSLRQYEAFF.

The CDR3 coding sequence is TGTGCCATCAGTGAGCGGGGGAGTAGCAATCAGCCCCAGCATTTT. As protein: CAISERGSSNQPQHF. J is TRBJ1-5 and V is TRBV10-3, with a weak D call TRBD1 (5 bases). The V gene's germline CDR1 is ENHRY and CDR2 SYGVKD. The germline V and J ends were trimmed by 2 bases and 0 bases, with 8 bases remaining between them. There are 15 residues in the CDR3.

This clonotype was observed at least ten times. V gene TRBV7-9 combines with J gene TRBJ1-4, with TRBD1 identical over 7 bases. Trimming cost V 4 bases and J 5 bases; bases outside gene matches: 10. The CDR3 totals 16 residues. Per germline, CDR1 SEHNR and CDR2 FQNEAQ (reference sequence). The CDR3 DNA reads TGTGCCAGCAGCTCGACACAACAGGGGCTAAATGAAAAACTGTTTTTT. Its translation: CASSSTQQGLNEKLFF. Complete variable domain (other parts from reference TRBV7-9 and TRBJ1-4): DTGVSQNPRHKITKRGQNVTFRCDPISEHNRLYWYRQTLGQGPEFLTYFQNEAQLEKSRLLSDRFSAERPKGSFSTLEIQRTEQGDSAMYLCASSSTQQGLNEKLFFGSGTQLSVL.

This clonotype showed up many times. The rearrangement uses TRBV9 and TRBJ1-2, with D hard to call. The germline V gene encodes CDR1 SGDLS and CDR2 YYNGEE. Trimming cost V 0 bases and J 2 bases, with 14 bases left between them. The CDR3 is 16 residues long. The CDR3 spells CASSVDAGIENYGYTF. In nucleotides, the CDR3 is TGTGCCAGCAGCGTAGATGCCGGAATAGAAAACTATGGCTACACCTTC.

As to this clonotype: The junction and the germline gene differ at one end; a read error may be behind it. The chain combines TRBV6-6 with TRBJ2-7; D not certain. The CDR3 has 11 residues. Germline V gene sequence: CDR1 MNHNY, CDR2 SVGAGI (reference sequence). The DNA of the CDR3 is TGTGCCAGCAAAAATTCCTGCGAGCAGTACTTC. Translated: CASKNSCEQYF.

At least ten counts were recorded for this clonotype. The J gene is TRBJ1-5, the V gene TRBV12-3 or TRBV12-4; 10 nucleotides match TRBD1. The V gene end was trimmed by 6 bases and the J gene end by 6 bases; junction bases not matched to a gene: 5. This CDR3 is built from 14 residues. CDR3 bases: TGTGCCAGCAGAGAGGACAGGGGGAGTCAGCCCCAGCATTTT. The encoded protein is CASREDRGSQPQHF.

This clonotype showed up just a few times. This sequence joins TRBV20-1 and TRBJ1-2; D is ambiguous. Germline V gene sequence: CDR1 DFQATT, CDR2 SNEGSKA (reference sequence). The CDR3 contains 10 residues. The V and J ends lost 5 bases and 4 bases respectively, with 5 bases between them. The CDR3 DNA reads TGCAGTGCTCCTAGCTATGGCTACACCTTC. Its protein product is CSAPSYGYTF.

In its sample, this clonotype was seen a few times. The chain couples TRBV15 to TRBJ1-1; D ambiguous. Looked up from germline, CDR1 is LNHNV and CDR2 is YYDKDF (reference sequence). The CDR3 has 14 residues. Deletions cut 1 base from V and 5 bases from J, with 11 bases between. The CDR3, as DNA: TGTGCCACCAGCAGAGGTATTACGTGGACTGAAGCTTTCTTT. Translating gives CATSRGITWTEAFF.

This clonotype came up many times. This chain uses TRBV5-6 with TRBJ2-3; D possibly matches TRBD1 or TRBD2 (6 bases each). The CDR3 consists of 19 residues. V lost 4 bases, J lost 3 bases, and 27 bases lay in between. From germline, CDR1 is SGHDT and CDR2 YYEEEE. CDR3: CASSPSLRARGGGTDTQYF. CDR3 DNA sequence: TGTGCCAGCAGCCCCTCCCTGAGAGCCAGGGGAGGAGGTACAGATACGCAGTATTTT.